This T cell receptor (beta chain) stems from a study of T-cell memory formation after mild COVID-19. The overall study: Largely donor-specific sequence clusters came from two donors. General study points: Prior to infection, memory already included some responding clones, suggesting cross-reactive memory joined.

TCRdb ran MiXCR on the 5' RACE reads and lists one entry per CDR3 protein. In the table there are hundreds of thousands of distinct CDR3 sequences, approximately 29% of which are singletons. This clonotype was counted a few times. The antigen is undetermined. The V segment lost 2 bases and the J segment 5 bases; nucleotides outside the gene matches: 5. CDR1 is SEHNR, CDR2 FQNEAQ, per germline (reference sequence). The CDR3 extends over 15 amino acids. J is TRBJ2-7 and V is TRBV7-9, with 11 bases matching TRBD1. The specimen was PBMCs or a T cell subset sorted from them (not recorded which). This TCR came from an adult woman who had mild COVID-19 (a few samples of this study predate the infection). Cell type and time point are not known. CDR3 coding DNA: TGTGCCAGCAGCTTACGTGGGACAGGGGGTGACGAGCAGTACTTC. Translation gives CASSLRGTGGDEQYF.